This TCR beta chain was profiled in a study of breast tumors, draining lymph nodes, adjacent tissues. The study, taken as a whole, reports: Tumors had less TCR diversity than lymph nodes, more than nontumor tissue. Luminal-like breast cancer showed significantly greater tumor-nontumor repertoire similarity than basal-like breast cancer did. The lymph node origin of tumor T cells was framed as consistent with a hypothesis, not demonstrated. Most tumor T cells seemingly derive from lymph node, then expand in tumor.

The CDR3 has 13 amino acids. The V end was cut by 8 bases, the J end by 5 bases, with 15 bases between. Germline CDR1 is LGHDT and CDR2 is YNNKEL (reference sequence). A word on this clonotype: The antigen remains unidentified.

TCRdb redid the calling of the multiplex PCR reads with MiXCR, one entry per CDR3 protein. Of about 200,000 distinct CDR3 sequences in the sample, 30% to 40% are singletons; the top ten hold about 4.5%. Samples came from axillary lymph nodes draining the breast cancer. This sequence joins TRBV3-1 and TRBJ1-1; the D gene is possibly TRBD1 (6 bases). This TCR was recovered from a female donor with breast cancer. Some clones in this sample may be carry-over from other donors' samples. Sequencing was done on a sample of axillary lymph node tissue. The CDR3 DNA reads TGTGCCAGCCGCAGACAGGAGGGTACTGAAGCTTTCTTT. This gives the protein CASRRQEGTEAFF.